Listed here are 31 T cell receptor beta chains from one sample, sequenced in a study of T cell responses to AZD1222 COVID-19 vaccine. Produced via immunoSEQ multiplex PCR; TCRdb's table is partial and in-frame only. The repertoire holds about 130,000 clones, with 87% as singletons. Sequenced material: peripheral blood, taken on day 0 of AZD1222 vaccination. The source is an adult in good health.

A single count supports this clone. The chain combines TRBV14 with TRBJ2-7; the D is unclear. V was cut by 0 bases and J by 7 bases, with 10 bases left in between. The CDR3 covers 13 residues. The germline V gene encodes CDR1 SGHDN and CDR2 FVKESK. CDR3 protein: CASSQETGREQYF. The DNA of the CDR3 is TGTGCCAGCAGCCAAGAAACCGGGCGAGAGCAGTACTTC.

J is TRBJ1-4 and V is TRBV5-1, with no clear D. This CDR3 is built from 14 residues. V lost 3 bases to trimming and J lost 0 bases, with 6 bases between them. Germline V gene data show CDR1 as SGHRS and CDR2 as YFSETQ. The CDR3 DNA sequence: TGCGCCAGCAGCTCCGGGGCAACTAATGAAAAACTGTTTTTT. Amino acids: CASSSGATNEKLFF. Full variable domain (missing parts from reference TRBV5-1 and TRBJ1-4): KAGVTQTPRYLIKTRGQQVTLSCSPISGHRSVSWYQQTPGQGLQFLFEYFSETQRNKGNFPGRFSGRQFSNSRSEMNVSTLELGDSALYLCASSSGATNEKLFFGSGTQLSVL.

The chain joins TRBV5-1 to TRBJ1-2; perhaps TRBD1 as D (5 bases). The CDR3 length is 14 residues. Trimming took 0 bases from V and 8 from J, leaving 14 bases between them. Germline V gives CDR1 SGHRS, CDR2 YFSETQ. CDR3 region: CASSLVVRADGYTF. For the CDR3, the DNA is TGCGCCAGCAGCTTGGTGGTCAGGGCGGACGGCTACACCTTC.

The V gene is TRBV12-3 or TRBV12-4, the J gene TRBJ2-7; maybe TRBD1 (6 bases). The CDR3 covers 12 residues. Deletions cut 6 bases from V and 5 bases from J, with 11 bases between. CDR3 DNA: TGTGCCAGCAGGAGGACAGTGCACGAGCAGTACTTC. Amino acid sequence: CASRRTVHEQYF.

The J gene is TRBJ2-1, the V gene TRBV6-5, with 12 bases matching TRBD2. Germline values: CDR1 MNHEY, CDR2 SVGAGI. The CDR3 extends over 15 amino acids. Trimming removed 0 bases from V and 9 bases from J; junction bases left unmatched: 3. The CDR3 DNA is TGTGCCAGCAGTTACTCCGGACTAGCGGGGACTGAGCAGTTCTTC. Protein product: CASSYSGLAGTEQFF.

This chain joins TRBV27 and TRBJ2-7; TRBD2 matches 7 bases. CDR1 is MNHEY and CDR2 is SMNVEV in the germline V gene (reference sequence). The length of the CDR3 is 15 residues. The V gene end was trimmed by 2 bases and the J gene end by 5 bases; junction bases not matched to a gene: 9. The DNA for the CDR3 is TGTGCCAGCAGTTTACGGGGGAGGGTACTCAACGAGCAGTACTTC. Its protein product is CASSLRGRVLNEQYF.

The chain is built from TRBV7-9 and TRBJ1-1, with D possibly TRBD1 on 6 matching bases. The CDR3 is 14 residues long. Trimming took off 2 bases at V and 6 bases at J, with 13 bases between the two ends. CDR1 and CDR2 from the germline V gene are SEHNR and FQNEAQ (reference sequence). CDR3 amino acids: CASSLRGGGAEAFF. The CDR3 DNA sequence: TGTGCCAGCAGCTTAAGGGGGGGCGGCGCTGAAGCTTTCTTT.

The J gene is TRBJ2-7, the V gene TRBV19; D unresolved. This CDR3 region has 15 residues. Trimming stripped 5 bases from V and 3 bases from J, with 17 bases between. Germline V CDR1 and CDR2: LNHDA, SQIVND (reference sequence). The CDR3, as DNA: TGTGCCAGTAGTTTCCTCCCCGACGGATACTACGAGCAGTACTTC. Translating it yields CASSFLPDGYYEQYF.

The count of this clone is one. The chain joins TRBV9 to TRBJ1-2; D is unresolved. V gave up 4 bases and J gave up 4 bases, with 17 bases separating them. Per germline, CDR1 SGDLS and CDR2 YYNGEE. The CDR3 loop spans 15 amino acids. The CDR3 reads CASSPRAGVGYGYTF. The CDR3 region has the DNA TGTGCCAGCAGCCCTCGCGCTGGGGTTGGCTATGGCTACACCTTC.

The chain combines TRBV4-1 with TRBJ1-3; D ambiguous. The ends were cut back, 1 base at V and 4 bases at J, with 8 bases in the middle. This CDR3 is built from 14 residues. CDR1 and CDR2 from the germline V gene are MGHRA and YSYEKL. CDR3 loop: CASSQVWRGNTIYF. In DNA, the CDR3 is TGCGCCAGCAGCCAAGTGTGGCGGGGAAACACCATATATTTT.

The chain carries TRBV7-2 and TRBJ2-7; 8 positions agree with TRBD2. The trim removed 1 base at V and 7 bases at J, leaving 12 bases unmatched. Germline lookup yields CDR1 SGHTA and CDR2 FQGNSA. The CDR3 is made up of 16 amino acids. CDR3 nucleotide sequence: TGTGCCAGCAGCTTAGATGGGGCGGGGGGACTACGGGAGCAGTACTTC. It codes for CASSLDGAGGLREQYF.

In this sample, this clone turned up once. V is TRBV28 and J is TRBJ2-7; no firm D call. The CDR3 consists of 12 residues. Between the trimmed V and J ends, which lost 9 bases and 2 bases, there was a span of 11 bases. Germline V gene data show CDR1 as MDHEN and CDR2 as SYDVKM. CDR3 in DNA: TGTGCCAGTAGGGAAGCCCCCTACGAGCAGTACTTC. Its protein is CASREAPYEQYF.

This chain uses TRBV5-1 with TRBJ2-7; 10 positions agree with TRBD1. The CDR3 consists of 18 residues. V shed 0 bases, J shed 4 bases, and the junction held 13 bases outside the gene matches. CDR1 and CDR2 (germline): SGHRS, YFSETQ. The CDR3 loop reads CASSLVPTGTGDRYEQYF. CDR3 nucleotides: TGCGCCAGCAGCTTGGTCCCTACCGGGACAGGGGATCGTTACGAGCAGTACTTC.

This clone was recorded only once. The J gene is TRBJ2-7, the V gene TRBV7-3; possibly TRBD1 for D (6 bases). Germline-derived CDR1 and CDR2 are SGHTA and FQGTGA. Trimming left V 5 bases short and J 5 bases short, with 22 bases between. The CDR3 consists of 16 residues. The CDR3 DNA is TGTGCCAGCAGCATGACTCCAGGGCAGGGGTTCCACGAGCAGTACTTC. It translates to CASSMTPGQGFHEQYF. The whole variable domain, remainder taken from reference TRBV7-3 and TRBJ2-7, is GAGVSQTPSNKVTEKGKYVELRCDPISGHTALYWYRQSLGQGPEFLIYFQGTGAADDSGLPNDRFFAVRPEGSVSTLKIQRTERGDSAVYLCASSMTPGQGFHEQYFGPGTRLTVT.

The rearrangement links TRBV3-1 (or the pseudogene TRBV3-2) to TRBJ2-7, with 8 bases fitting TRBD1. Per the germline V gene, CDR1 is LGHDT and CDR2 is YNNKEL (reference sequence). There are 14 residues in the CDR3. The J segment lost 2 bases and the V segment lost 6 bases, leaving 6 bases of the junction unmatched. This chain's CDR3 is CASRMGQATYEQYF. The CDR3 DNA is TGTGCCAGCAGGATGGGACAGGCTACCTACGAGCAGTACTTC.

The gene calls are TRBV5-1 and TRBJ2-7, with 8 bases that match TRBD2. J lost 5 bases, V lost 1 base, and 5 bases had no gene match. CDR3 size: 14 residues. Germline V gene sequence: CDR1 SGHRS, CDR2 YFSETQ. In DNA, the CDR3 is TGCGCCAGCAGCTTGCAGACTAGCGAAGACGAGCAGTACTTC. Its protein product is CASSLQTSEDEQYF.

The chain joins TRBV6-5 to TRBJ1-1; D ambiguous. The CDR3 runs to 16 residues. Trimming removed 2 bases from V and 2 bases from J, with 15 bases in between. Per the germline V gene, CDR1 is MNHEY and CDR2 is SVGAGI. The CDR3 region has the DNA TGTGCCAGCAGTTACCGGACCGGATTTGGTAACACTGAAGCTTTCTTT. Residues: CASSYRTGFGNTEAFF.

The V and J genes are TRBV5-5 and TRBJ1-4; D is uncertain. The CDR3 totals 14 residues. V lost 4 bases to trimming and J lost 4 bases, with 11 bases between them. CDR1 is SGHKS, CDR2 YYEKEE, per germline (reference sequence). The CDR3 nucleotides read TGTGCCAGCAGCCCCGCCAGCTATAATGAAAAACTGTTTTTT. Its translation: CASSPASYNEKLFF.

The CDR3 reads CASSMPGGSPNYGYTF. The CDR3 nucleotides read TGTGCCAGTAGTATGCCAGGGGGCTCTCCTAACTATGGCTACACCTTC. The V gene is TRBV19, the J gene TRBJ1-2; 8 nucleotides agree with TRBD1. This CDR3 spans 16 amino acids. J was trimmed by 0 bases and V by 3 bases; bases with no gene match: 6. The germline CDR1 and CDR2 sequences are LNHDA and SQIVND (reference sequence). The full variable domain, rest sourced from reference TRBV19 and TRBJ1-2, is DGGITQSPKYLFRKEGQNVTLSCEQNLNHDAMYWYRQDPGQGLRLIYYSQIVNDFQKGDIAEGYSVSREKKESFPLTVTSAQKNPTAFYLCASSMPGGSPNYGYTFGSGTRLTVV.

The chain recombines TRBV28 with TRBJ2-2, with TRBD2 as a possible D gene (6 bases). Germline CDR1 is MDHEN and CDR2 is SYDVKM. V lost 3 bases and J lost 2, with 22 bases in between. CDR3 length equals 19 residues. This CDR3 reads CASSFTAGRWSQNTGELFF. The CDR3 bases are TGTGCCAGCAGTTTCACCGCAGGGAGGTGGTCCCAAAACACCGGGGAGCTGTTTTTT. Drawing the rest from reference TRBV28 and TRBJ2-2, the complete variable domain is DVKVTQSSRYLVKRTGEKVFLECVQDMDHENMFWYRQDPGLGLRLIYFSYDVKMKEKGDIPEGYSVSREKKERFSLILESASTNQTSMYLCASSFTAGRWSQNTGELFFGEGSRLTVL.

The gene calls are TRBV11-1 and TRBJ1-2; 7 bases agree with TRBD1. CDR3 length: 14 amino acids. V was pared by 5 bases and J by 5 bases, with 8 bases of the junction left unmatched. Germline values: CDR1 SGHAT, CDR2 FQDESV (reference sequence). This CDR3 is CASSGGRTGYGYTF. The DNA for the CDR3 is TGTGCCAGCAGCGGTGGGCGGACAGGATATGGCTACACCTTC.

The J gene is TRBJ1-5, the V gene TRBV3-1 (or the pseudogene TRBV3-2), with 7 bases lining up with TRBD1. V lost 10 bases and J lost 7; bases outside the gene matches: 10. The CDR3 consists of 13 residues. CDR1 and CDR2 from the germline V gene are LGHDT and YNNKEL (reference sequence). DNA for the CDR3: TGTGCCACCCAGGGGGGGCCAGGACAGCCCCAGCATTTT. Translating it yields CATQGGPGQPQHF.

For the CDR3, the DNA is TGCAGCGGCGGACAGGCCACGAACTATGGCTACACCTTC. Its translation is CSGGQATNYGYTF. The gene calls are TRBV29-1 and TRBJ1-2, with 7 nucleotides matching TRBD1. This CDR3 is 13 amino acids long. Germline V gene data show CDR1 as SQVTM and CDR2 as ANQGSEA. V lost 7 bases, J lost 2 bases, and 7 bases stayed unmatched.

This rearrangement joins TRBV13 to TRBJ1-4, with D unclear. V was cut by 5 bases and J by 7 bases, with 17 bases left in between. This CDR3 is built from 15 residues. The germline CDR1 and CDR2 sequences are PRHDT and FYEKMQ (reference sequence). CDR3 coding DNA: TGTGCCAGCAGCCCTCGGCCCGTAGTGGGTGAAAAACTGTTTTTT. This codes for CASSPRPVVGEKLFF.

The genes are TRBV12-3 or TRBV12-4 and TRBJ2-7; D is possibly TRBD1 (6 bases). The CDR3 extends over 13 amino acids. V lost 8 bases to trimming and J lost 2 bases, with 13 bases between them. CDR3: CASLKGGAYEQYF. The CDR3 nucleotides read TGTGCCAGCTTGAAAGGGGGTGCCTACGAGCAGTACTTC.

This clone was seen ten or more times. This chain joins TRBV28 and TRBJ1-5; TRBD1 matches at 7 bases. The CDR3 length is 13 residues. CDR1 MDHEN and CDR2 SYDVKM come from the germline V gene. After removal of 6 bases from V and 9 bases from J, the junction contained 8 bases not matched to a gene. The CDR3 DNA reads TGTGCCAGCAGCGACAGGGTGGGGAGGCCCCAGCATTTT. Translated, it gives CASSDRVGRPQHF.

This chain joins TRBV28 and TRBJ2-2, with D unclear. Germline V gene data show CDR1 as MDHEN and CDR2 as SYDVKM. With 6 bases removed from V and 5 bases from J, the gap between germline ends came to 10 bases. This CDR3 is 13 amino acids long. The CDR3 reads CASSPLATGELFF. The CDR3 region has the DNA TGTGCCAGCAGCCCCCTGGCGACCGGGGAGCTGTTTTTT.

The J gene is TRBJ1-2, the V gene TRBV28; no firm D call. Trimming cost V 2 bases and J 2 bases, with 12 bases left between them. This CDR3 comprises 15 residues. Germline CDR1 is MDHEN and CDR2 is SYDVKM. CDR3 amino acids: CASSLISTRNYGYTF. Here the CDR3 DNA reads TGTGCCAGCAGTTTAATCTCAACCCGAAACTATGGCTACACCTTC.

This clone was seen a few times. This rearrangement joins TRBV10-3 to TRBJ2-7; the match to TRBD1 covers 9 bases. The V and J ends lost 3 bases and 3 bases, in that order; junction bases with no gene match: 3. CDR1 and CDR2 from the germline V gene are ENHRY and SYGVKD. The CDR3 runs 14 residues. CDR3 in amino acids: CAISDPGQGYEQYF. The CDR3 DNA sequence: TGTGCCATCAGTGATCCGGGACAGGGCTACGAGCAGTACTTC.

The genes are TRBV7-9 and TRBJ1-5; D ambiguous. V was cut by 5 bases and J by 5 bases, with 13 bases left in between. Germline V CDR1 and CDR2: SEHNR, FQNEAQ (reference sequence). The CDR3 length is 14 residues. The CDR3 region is CASSASGWDQPQHF. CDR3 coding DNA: TGTGCCAGCAGCGCCTCGGGGTGGGATCAGCCCCAGCATTTT.

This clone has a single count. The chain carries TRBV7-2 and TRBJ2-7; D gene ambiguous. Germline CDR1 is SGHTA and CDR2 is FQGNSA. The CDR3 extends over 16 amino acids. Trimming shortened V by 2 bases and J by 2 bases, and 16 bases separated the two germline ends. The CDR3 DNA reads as TGTGCCAGCAGCTTAATCCTCTCTGGAACAACCTACGAGCAGTACTTC. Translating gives CASSLILSGTTYEQYF.